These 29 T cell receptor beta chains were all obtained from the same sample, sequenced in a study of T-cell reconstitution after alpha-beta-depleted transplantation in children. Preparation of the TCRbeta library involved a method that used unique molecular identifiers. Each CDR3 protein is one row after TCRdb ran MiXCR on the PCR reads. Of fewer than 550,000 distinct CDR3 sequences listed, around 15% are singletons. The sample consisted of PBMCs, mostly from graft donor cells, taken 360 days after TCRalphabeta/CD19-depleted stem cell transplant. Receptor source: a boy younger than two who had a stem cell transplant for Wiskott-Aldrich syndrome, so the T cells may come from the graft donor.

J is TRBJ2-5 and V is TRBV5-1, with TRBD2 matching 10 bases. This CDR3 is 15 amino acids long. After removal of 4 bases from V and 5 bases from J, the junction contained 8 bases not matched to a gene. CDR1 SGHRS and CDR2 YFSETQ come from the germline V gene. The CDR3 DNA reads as TGCGCCAGCAGCCTTTCTAGCGGGAGTAGGGAGACCCAGTACTTC. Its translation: CASSLSSGSRETQYF. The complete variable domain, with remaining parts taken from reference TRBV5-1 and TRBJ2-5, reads KAGVTQTPRYLIKTRGQQVTLSCSPISGHRSVSWYQQTPGQGLQFLFEYFSETQRNKGNFPGRFSGRQFSNSRSEMNVSTLELGDSALYLCASSLSSGSRETQYFGPGTRLLVL.

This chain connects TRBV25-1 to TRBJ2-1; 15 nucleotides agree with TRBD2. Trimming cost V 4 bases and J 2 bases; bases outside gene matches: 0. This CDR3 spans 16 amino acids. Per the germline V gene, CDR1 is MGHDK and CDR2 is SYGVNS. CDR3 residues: CASSGTSGRAYNEQFF. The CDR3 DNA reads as TGTGCCAGCAGTGGGACTAGCGGGAGGGCCTACAATGAGCAGTTCTTC.

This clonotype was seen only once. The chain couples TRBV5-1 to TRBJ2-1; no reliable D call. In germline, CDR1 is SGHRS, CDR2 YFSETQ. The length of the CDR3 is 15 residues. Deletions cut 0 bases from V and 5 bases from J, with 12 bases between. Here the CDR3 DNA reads TGCGCCAGCAGCTTGGTTTTGGGGTCCAACAATGAGCAGTTCTTC. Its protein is CASSLVLGSNNEQFF.

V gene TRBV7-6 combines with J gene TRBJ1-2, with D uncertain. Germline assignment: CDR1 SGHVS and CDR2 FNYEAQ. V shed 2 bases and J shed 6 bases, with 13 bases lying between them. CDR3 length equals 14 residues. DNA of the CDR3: TGTGCCAGCAGCTTAAGTTCGGGGTACGATGGCTACACCTTC. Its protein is CASSLSSGYDGYTF.

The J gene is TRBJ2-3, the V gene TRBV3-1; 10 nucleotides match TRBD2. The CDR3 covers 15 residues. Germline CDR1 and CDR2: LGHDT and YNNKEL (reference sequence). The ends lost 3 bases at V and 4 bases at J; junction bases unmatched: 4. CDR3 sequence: CASSHLAGGADTQYF. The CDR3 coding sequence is TGTGCCAGCAGCCACTTAGCGGGGGGTGCAGATACGCAGTATTTT.

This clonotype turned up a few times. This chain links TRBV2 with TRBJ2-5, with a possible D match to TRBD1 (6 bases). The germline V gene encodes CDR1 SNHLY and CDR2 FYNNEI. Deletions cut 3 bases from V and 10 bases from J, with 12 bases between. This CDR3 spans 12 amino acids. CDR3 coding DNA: TGTGCCAGCAGTGAGAGGACAGTACTCCAGTACTTC. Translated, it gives CASSERTVLQYF.

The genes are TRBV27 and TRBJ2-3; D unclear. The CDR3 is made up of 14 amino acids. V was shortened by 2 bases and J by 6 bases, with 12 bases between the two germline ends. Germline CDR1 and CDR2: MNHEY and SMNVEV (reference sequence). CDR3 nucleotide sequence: TGTGCCAGCAGTTTAGGTCCTCACCCCGATACGCAGTATTTT. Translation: CASSLGPHPDTQYF.

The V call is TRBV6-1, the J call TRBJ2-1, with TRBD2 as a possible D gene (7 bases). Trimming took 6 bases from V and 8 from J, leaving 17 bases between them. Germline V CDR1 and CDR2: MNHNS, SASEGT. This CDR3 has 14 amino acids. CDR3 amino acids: CASRARGGPHEQFF. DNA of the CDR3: TGTGCCAGCAGGGCCAGGGGAGGGCCCCATGAGCAGTTCTTC.

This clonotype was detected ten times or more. CDR3 amino acids: CSAPGLAGGLAKNIQYF. The DNA for the CDR3 is TGCAGTGCTCCCGGACTAGCGGGGGGGTTAGCCAAAAACATTCAGTACTTC. J is TRBJ2-4 and V is TRBV20-1; TRBD2 matches at 15 bases. This CDR3 is built from 17 residues. J lost 0 bases, V lost 5 bases, and 5 bases had no gene match. CDR1 is DFQATT and CDR2 is SNEGSKA in the germline V gene (reference sequence).

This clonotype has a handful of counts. CDR3 bases: TGTGCCACCAGTGATGGGCCTCTAGCGTCTCCCTACAATGAGCAGTTCTTC. The encoded protein is CATSDGPLASPYNEQFF. This rearrangement joins TRBV24-1 to TRBJ2-1, with a possible D match to TRBD2 (6 bases). Germline lookup yields CDR1 KGHDR and CDR2 SFDVKD. The ends were cut back, 3 bases at V and 2 bases at J, with 16 bases in the middle. This CDR3 comprises 17 residues.

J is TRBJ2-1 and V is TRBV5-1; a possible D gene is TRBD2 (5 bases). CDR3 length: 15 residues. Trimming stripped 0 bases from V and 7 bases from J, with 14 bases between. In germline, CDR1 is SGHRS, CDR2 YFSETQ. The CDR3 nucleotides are TGCGCCAGCAGCTTGGACTTCTGGCGAGGGAATGAGCAGTTCTTC. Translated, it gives CASSLDFWRGNEQFF. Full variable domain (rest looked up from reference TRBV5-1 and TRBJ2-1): KAGVTQTPRYLIKTRGQQVTLSCSPISGHRSVSWYQQTPGQGLQFLFEYFSETQRNKGNFPGRFSGRQFSNSRSEMNVSTLELGDSALYLCASSLDFWRGNEQFFGPGTRLTVL.

CDR3: CASSRRLGSSEETQYF. The CDR3 region has the DNA TGTGCCAGCAGCCGCCGGCTGGGCAGTTCGGAAGAGACCCAGTACTTC. The chain uses TRBV21-1 and TRBJ2-5. TRBV21-1 is reported as a pseudogene. CDR3 size: 16 residues.

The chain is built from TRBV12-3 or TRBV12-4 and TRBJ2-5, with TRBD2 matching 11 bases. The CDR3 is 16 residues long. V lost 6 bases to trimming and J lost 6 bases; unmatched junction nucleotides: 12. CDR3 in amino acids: CASSLTSGGPMKTQYF. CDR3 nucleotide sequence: TGTGCCAGCAGCCTTACTAGCGGGGGCCCCATGAAGACCCAGTACTTC.

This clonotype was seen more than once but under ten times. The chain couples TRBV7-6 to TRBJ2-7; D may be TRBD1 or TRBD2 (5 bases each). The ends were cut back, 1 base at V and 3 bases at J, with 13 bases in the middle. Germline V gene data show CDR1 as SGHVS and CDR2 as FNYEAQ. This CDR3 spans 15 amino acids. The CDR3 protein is CASSLGTNGIYEQYF. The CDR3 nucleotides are TGTGCCAGCAGCTTAGGGACAAACGGGATCTACGAGCAGTACTTC. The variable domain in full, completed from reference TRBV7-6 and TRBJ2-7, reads GAGVSQSPRYKVTKRGQDVALRCDPISGHVSLYWYRQALGQGPEFLTYFNYEAQQDKSGLPNDRFSAERPEGSISTLTIQRTEQRDSAMYRCASSLGTNGIYEQYFGPGTRLTVT.

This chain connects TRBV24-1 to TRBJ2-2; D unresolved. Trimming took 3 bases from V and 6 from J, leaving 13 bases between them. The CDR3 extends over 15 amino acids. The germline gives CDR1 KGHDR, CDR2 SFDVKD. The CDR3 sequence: CATSDTAVGPGELFF. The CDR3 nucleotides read TGTGCCACCAGTGATACAGCCGTCGGGCCCGGGGAGCTGTTTTTT.

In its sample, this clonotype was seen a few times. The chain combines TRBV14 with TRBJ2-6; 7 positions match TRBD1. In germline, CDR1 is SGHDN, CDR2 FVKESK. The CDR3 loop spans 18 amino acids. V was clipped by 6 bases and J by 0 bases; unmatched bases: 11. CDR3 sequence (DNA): TGTGCCAGCAGTAGGCCCGAGGGGGCCCACTCTGGGGCCAACGTCCTGACTTTC. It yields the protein CASSRPEGAHSGANVLTF.

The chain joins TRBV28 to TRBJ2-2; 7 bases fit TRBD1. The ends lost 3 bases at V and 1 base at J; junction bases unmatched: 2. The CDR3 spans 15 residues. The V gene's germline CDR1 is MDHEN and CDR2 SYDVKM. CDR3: CASSLDRRNTGELFF. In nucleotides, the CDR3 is TGTGCCAGCAGTTTGGACAGGAGGAACACCGGGGAGCTGTTTTTT.

The chain's CDR3 is CASSSGQKAFF. CDR3 DNA: TGTGCCAGCAGCTCCGGACAGAAAGCTTTCTTT. This chain links TRBV7-2 with TRBJ1-1; D may be TRBD1 (6 bases). V dropped 4 bases and J dropped 9 bases, with 9 bases sitting between them. The CDR3 consists of 11 residues. Germline CDR1 SGHTA, CDR2 FQGNSA.

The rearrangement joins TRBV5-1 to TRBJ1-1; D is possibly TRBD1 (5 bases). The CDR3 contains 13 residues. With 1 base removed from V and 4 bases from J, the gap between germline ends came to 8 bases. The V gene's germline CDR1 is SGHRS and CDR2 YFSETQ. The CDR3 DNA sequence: TGCGCCAGCAGCTTGTACGGGGCCACTGAAGCTTTCTTT. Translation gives CASSLYGATEAFF.

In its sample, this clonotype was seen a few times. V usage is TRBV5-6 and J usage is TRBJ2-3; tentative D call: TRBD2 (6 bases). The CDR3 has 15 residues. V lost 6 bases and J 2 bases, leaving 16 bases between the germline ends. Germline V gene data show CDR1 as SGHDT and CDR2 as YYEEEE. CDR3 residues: CASTERLAFTDTQYF. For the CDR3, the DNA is TGTGCCAGCACCGAAAGGCTAGCGTTCACAGATACGCAGTATTTT.

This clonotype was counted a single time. The CDR3 region has the DNA TGTGCCAGCAGTGTTACAGGGTTTCGAGATGGCTACACCTTC. It encodes CASSVTGFRDGYTF. J is TRBJ1-2 and V is TRBV12-3 or TRBV12-4, with D tentatively TRBD1 (6 bases). The ends were cut back, 5 bases at V and 6 bases at J, with 16 bases in the middle. The CDR3 is 14 amino acids.

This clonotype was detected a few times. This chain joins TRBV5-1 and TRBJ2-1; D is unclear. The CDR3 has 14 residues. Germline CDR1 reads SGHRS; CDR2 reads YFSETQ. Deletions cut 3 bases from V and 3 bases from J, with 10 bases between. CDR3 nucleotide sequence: TGCGCCAGCAGCTCTATCCCTGGCTACAATGAGCAGTTCTTC. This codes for CASSSIPGYNEQFF. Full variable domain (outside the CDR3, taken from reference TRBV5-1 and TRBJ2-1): KAGVTQTPRYLIKTRGQQVTLSCSPISGHRSVSWYQQTPGQGLQFLFEYFSETQRNKGNFPGRFSGRQFSNSRSEMNVSTLELGDSALYLCASSSIPGYNEQFFGPGTRLTVL.

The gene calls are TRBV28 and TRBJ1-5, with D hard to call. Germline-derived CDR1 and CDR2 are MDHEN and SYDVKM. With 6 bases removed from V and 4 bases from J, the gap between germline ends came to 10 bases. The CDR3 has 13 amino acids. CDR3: CASREASNQPQHF. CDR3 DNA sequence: TGTGCCAGCAGGGAGGCATCGAATCAGCCCCAGCATTTT.

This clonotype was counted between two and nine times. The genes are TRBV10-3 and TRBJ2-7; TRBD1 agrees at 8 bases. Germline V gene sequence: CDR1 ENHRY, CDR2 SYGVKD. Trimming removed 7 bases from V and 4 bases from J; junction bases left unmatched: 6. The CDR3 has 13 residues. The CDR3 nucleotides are TGTGCCATCAAGGCCGGACAGGGTTACGAGCAGTACTTC. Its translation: CAIKAGQGYEQYF.

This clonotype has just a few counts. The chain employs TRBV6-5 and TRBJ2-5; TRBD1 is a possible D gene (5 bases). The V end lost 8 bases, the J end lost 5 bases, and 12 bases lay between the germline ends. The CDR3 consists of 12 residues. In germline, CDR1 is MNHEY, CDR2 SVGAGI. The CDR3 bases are TGTGCCAGCTCAGGGATGGGGGAGACCCAGTACTTC. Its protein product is CASSGMGETQYF.

The DNA for the CDR3 is TGTGCCAGCAGCTTGGCGTCGGGGACAGCTACCGGGCCCCAGCATTTT. Translation gives CASSLASGTATGPQHF. The chain links TRBV7-2 to TRBJ1-5; TRBD1 matches at 7 bases. CDR1 is SGHTA and CDR2 is FQGNSA in the germline V gene. This CDR3 has 16 residues. V gave up 3 bases and J gave up 9 bases; unmatched junction bases: 14.

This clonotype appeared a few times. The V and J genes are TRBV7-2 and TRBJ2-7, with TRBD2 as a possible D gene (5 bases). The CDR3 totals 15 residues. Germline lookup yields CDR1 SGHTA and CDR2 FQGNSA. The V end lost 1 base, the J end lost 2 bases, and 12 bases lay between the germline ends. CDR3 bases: TGTGCCAGCAGCTTAGGACGCGGGCGAACCTACGAGCAGTACTTC. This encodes CASSLGRGRTYEQYF. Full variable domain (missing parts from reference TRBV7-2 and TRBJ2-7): GAGVSQSPSNKVTEKGKDVELRCDPISGHTALYWYRQSLGQGLEFLIYFQGNSAPDKSGLPSDRFSAERTGGSVSTLTIQRTQQEDSAVYLCASSLGRGRTYEQYFGPGTRLTVT.

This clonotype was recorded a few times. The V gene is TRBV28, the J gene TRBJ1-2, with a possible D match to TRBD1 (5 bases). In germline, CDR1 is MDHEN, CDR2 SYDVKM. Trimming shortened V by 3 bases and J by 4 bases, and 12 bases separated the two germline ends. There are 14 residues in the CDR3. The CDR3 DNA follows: TGTGCCAGCAGTTTGCAGACAGCCCTCTATGGCTACACCTTC. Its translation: CASSLQTALYGYTF.

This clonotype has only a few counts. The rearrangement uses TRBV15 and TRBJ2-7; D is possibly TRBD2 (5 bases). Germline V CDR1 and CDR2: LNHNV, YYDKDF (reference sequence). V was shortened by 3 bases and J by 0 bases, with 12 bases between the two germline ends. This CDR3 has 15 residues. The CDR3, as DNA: TGTGCCACCAGCAGCTTCGACGGAGGCTCCTACGAGCAGTACTTC. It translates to CATSSFDGGSYEQYF.